This record covers a single T cell receptor (beta chain). Other DNA variants within this sample encode the same CDR3. In the authors' methods: Amplifying reference gene primers gave estimates of nucleated cell counts. Clones were read by immunoSEQ multiplex PCR, and TCRdb kept only the in-frame ones, dropping some. That table supplies the V and J calls and clone size; D and trimming were determined from the DNA. The data show 150,000 or so clones, over 80% seen once. This sample is part of a study of blood T cell repertoires in COVID-19. At the level of the study: COVID-19 samples from acute and convalescent phases originated in the United States, Italy and Spain. T cells, B-cell-depleted T cells, or PBMCs supplied cDNA or gDNA.

The length of the CDR3 is 14 residues. Germline V CDR1 and CDR2: SGHRS, YFSETQ. V dropped 0 bases and J dropped 1 base, with 7 bases sitting between them. The sample was peripheral blood. The receptor comes from an older man with acute or convalescent COVID-19. V is TRBV5-1 and J is TRBJ1-1; unclear D gene. The CDR3 loop is CASSLASGNTEAFF. CDR3 in DNA: TGCGCCAGCAGCTTGGCCTCGGGGAACACTGAAGCTTTCTTT.